This T cell receptor beta chain was sequenced in a study of blood T cells in healthy people across ages. Study observations and caveats: The study lacked donor CMV status, which possibly confounded expanded clonotype changes. As age increased, TCR beta diversity per million T cells fell in a roughly linear fashion. A strong correlation was seen between TCR beta diversity and naive T cell percentage.

PCR was performed a second time for about 6 to 12 cycles using a sample-barcoded 5' primer and a J-beta primer mix. A single record per CDR3 protein comes from TCRdb applying MiXCR to the 5' RACE reads. The sample yields 850,000 to 1,000,000 distinct CDR3 sequences, roughly 51% seen once. On this clonotype itself: Its target is not known.

Losses at the gene ends were 0 bases for V and 0 bases for J; bases not matched to a gene: 9. The CDR3 consists of 19 residues. Per the germline V gene, CDR1 is KGHDR and CDR2 is SFDVKD. Extractions gave at least 5.5 micrograms of total RNA per sample. This TCR was sampled from a woman in her sixties or seventies in good health. Sequenced material: blood. The rearrangement links TRBV24-1 to TRBJ2-2; TRBD1 matches at 7 bases. CDR3 DNA: TGTGCCACCAGTGATTTGTGGTCCCGTGGGACAGCGAACACCGGGGAGCTGTTTTTT. It is translated as CATSDLWSRGTANTGELFF.